The 20 T cell receptor beta chains listed next were all sequenced from one sample in a study of blood T cell repertoires in COVID-19. Assay: immunoSEQ multiplex PCR; the TCRdb copy retains only in-frame clones and omits some. In the table there are under 150,000 clones, roughly 80% of which are singletons. The sequenced material came from peripheral blood. The receptors derive from a man aged 50-59 years with active or convalescent COVID-19.

The rearrangement joins TRBV11-2 to TRBJ2-7; D call uncertain. CDR1 SGHAT and CDR2 FQNNGV come from the germline V gene. Trimming shortened V by 5 bases and J by 1 base, and 6 bases separated the two germline ends. This CDR3 has 12 amino acids. CDR3 sequence: CASSPTSYEQYF. In nucleotides, the CDR3 is TGTGCCAGCAGCCCCACTTCCTACGAGCAGTACTTC.

The V call is TRBV10-3, the J call TRBJ1-1, with D perhaps TRBD1 (5 bases). The CDR3 runs 14 residues. CDR1 is ENHRY and CDR2 is SYGVKD in the germline V gene. Trimming shortened V by 3 bases and J by 2 bases, and 10 bases separated the two germline ends. The CDR3 bases are TGTGCCATCAGTGAAGGGGTCCAAAACACTGAAGCTTTCTTT. This encodes CAISEGVQNTEAFF.

The genes are TRBV3-1 (or the pseudogene TRBV3-2) and TRBJ1-1, with a weak D call TRBD1 (5 bases). CDR3 size: 14 residues. Germline CDR1 and CDR2: LGHDT and YNNKEL (reference sequence). V lost 4 bases, J lost 1 base, and 10 bases lay in between. For the CDR3, the DNA is TGTGCCAGCAGCCCGACAGAGCCGAACACTGAAGCTTTCTTT. Its translation is CASSPTEPNTEAFF.

The chain carries TRBV5-8 and TRBJ2-3; TRBD2 matches at 8 bases. With 0 bases clipped from V and 6 bases from J, the junction kept 3 bases outside the gene matches. CDR3 length equals 14 residues. The germline V gene encodes CDR1 SGHTS and CDR2 YDEGEE. As DNA, the CDR3 is TGTGCCAGCAGCTTGGCTGGCGGGAGGGATACGCAGTATTTT. This codes for CASSLAGGRDTQYF.

The chain carries TRBV7-8 and TRBJ1-1, with D perhaps matching TRBD1 (5 bases). The CDR3 has 14 residues. V was cut by 5 bases and J by 0 bases, with 10 bases left in between. Germline CDR1 SGHVS, CDR2 FQNEAQ. The CDR3 sequence: CASSQTVLNTEAFF. The DNA for the CDR3 is TGTGCCAGCAGCCAGACAGTGTTGAACACTGAAGCTTTCTTT.

As regards this clone: Other DNA sequences in the sample encode the same CDR3. The V and J genes are TRBV18 and TRBJ2-2; no clear D. With 1 base removed from V and 2 bases from J, the gap between germline ends came to 2 bases. Germline V gene data show CDR1 as KGHSH and CDR2 as LQKENI. The CDR3 spans 13 residues. The CDR3 DNA reads TGTGCCAGCTCACCACTAAACACCGGGGAGCTGTTTTTT. Protein: CASSPLNTGELFF.

The rearrangement joins TRBV28 to TRBJ1-2; D not certain. Germline assignment: CDR1 MDHEN and CDR2 SYDVKM. V was cut by 5 bases and J by 0 bases, with 13 bases left in between. The CDR3 is 15 residues long. CDR3 sequence reads: CASSLPSPPNYGYTF. The CDR3, as DNA: TGTGCCAGCAGTCTACCATCCCCCCCTAACTATGGCTACACCTTC.

The chain is built from TRBV20-1 and TRBJ2-1, with D possibly matching TRBD1 (5 bases). This CDR3 has 11 residues. The germline V gene has CDR1 DFQATT and CDR2 SNEGSKA (reference sequence). V was cut by 2 bases and J by 9 bases, with 8 bases left in between. The CDR3 DNA sequence: TGCAGTGCTAGATGGGGCCCTGAGCAGTTCTTC. This codes for CSARWGPEQFF.

The V call is TRBV5-1, the J call TRBJ2-1, with TRBD2 identical over 9 bases. Germline-derived CDR1 and CDR2 are SGHRS and YFSETQ. Losses at the gene ends were 7 bases for V and 0 bases for J; bases not matched to a gene: 5. There are 15 residues in the CDR3. CDR3 amino acids: CASDFSGSSYNEQFF. The CDR3, as DNA: TGCGCCAGCGATTTTAGCGGGAGCTCCTACAATGAGCAGTTCTTC.

The chain employs TRBV27 and TRBJ2-1; D remains unclear. V lost 6 bases and J 5 bases, leaving 14 bases between the germline ends. The CDR3 length is 14 residues. CDR1 and CDR2 (germline): MNHEY, SMNVEV (reference sequence). CDR3 bases: TGTGCCAGCAGGGGCGTTTTACAGCACAATGAGCAGTTCTTC. It encodes CASRGVLQHNEQFF.

The rearrangement joins TRBV18 to TRBJ2-7; D gene unclear. The V gene's germline CDR1 is KGHSH and CDR2 LQKENI. V was cut by 3 bases and J by 0 bases, with 12 bases left in between. The CDR3 has 15 amino acids. DNA for the CDR3: TGTGCCAGCTCACCTTCGAGTGAGGCCTCCTACGAGCAGTACTTC. Its translation is CASSPSSEASYEQYF.

The chain combines TRBV7-9 with TRBJ2-5; D not certain. The CDR3 runs to 13 residues. The germline V gene has CDR1 SEHNR and CDR2 FQNEAQ (reference sequence). Trimming took 7 bases from V and 1 from J, leaving 10 bases between them. CDR3 loop: CASTPNGQETQYF. The CDR3 DNA sequence: TGTGCCAGCACCCCCAACGGCCAAGAGACCCAGTACTTC. Drawing the rest from reference TRBV7-9 and TRBJ2-5, the complete variable domain is DTGVSQNPRHKITKRGQNVTFRCDPISEHNRLYWYRQTLGQGPEFLTYFQNEAQLEKSRLLSDRFSAERPKGSFSTLEIQRTEQGDSAMYLCASTPNGQETQYFGPGTRLLVL.

The chain combines TRBV21-1 with TRBJ2-2; the table's D gene call, TRBD2, was not cross checked with the DNA. TRBV21-1 is noted as a pseudogene. This CDR3 spans 15 amino acids. The CDR3 spells CATWRTKPNTGELFF. CDR3 in DNA: TGTGCCACCTGGAGGACTAAACCGAACACCGGGGAGCTGTTTTTT.

The chain couples TRBV19 to TRBJ2-5; D remains ambiguous. The V gene's germline CDR1 is LNHDA and CDR2 SQIVND (reference sequence). There are 13 residues in the CDR3. Trimming removed 0 bases at V and 4 bases at J, with 6 bases between. For the CDR3, the DNA is TGTGCCAGTAGTATAGACCCGAGAGAGACCCAGTACTTC. Protein: CASSIDPRETQYF.

The chain combines TRBV29-1 with TRBJ2-1, with 9 bases aligning to TRBD2. The CDR3 length is 14 residues. V was clipped by 5 bases and J by 4 bases; unmatched bases: 6. Looked up from germline, CDR1 is SQVTM and CDR2 is ANQGSEA. The CDR3 coding sequence is TGCAGCGTTACGGGGACTAGCCCTTACAATGAGCAGTTCTTC. Its protein is CSVTGTSPYNEQFF.

The V and J genes are TRBV11-2 and TRBJ1-4, with D uncertain. Germline CDR1 and CDR2: SGHAT and FQNNGV. The CDR3 contains 14 residues. Trimming shortened V by 1 base and J by 5 bases, and 8 bases separated the two germline ends. CDR3 sequence reads: CASSLVAGNEKLFF. For the CDR3, the DNA is TGTGCCAGCAGCTTAGTTGCCGGGAATGAAAAACTGTTTTTT.

V gene TRBV25-1 combines with J gene TRBJ2-1; 7 nucleotides align to TRBD2. There are 16 residues in the CDR3. Germline values: CDR1 MGHDK, CDR2 SYGVNS. V dropped 1 base and J dropped 2; count of bases not matched to a gene: 5. The CDR3 region has the DNA TGTGCCAGCAGTGAATCGCGGGGAGGGCCCTACAATGAGCAGTTCTTC. Its protein product is CASSESRGGPYNEQFF.

The rearrangement joins TRBV7-9 to TRBJ2-7, with 10 bases matching TRBD2. From germline, CDR1 is SEHNR and CDR2 FQNEAQ (reference sequence). Trimming took 4 bases from V and 1 from J; bases not matched to a gene: 13. The CDR3 runs to 18 residues. Here the CDR3 DNA reads TGTGCCAGCAGCTGGGCTGGCGGCCCTAGCGGGAGATCCTACGAGCAGTACTTC. Residues: CASSWAGGPSGRSYEQYF. Together with reference TRBV7-9 and TRBJ2-7, the CDR3 gives the full variable domain: DTGVSQNPRHKITKRGQNVTFRCDPISEHNRLYWYRQTLGQGPEFLTYFQNEAQLEKSRLLSDRFSAERPKGSFSTLEIQRTEQGDSAMYLCASSWAGGPSGRSYEQYFGPGTRLTVT.

The CDR3 DNA is TGTGCCTGGAGCCCAGGAGGGCCCAACATTCAGTACTTC. Amino acids: CAWSPGGPNIQYF. The chain combines TRBV30 with TRBJ2-4; TRBD2 is a possible D gene (6 bases). V dropped 3 bases and J dropped 7 bases, with 13 bases sitting between them. The CDR3 is 13 residues long. Germline assignment: CDR1 GTSNPN and CDR2 SVGIG (reference sequence).

This clone was detected once. The chain uses TRBV28 and TRBJ1-5, with 8 bases lining up with TRBD1. V lost 4 bases to trimming and J lost 6 bases; unmatched junction nucleotides: 5. The CDR3 runs to 14 residues. Germline CDR1 MDHEN, CDR2 SYDVKM. The CDR3 nucleotides read TGTGCCAGCAGTTGGACAGGGATGGCTCAGCCCCAGCATTTT. This sequence encodes CASSWTGMAQPQHF.